The entry that follows covers one T cell receptor (beta chain) sequence. No antigen is known for it. The input lacks base qualities; no much larger clone sits a single base away. The CDR3, cysteine through phenylalanine, is 13 amino acids long. CDR3 DNA is the only sequence kept; it has 39 bases, read in frame from the first base. From the germline V gene, CDR1 is SGHTA and CDR2 is FQGTGA. The V end loses 3 bases and the J end loses 6 bases, and a stretch of 9 bases separates them. Libraries were made using the immunoSEQ multiplex PCR assay. In its TCRdb copy, this immuneACCESS table keeps in-frame sequences only and misses some clones. Where compared with another copy, unresolved V genes explain less than half of these, and the others have no known cause. The sample table contains 30,000 to 40,000 clones; only one count was recorded for roughly 89% of them. The ten largest clones take up about 8% of the sample.

These data belong to a study of T cell changes during pregnancy in multiple sclerosis (dated by TCRdb to between 2018 and 2020). Regarding the complete study: The study examined how the T cell repertoire changed over the course of pregnancy in women with multiple sclerosis.

The sequencing here drew on CD8+ T cells from peripheral blood mononuclear cells, taken before pregnancy. The TCR was taken from a female donor with multiple sclerosis, enrolled in a pregnancy study. The rearranged chain carries TRBV7-3 and TRBJ2-1; TRBD2 is possibly the D segment (6 matching bases). The DNA sequence is as follows: TGTGCCAGCAGCTTTTTTAGCGGCAATGAGCAGTTCTTC. This codes for CASSFFSGNEQFF.